The sequence of this T cell receptor beta chain was determined in a study of cytomegalovirus exposure and HLA in healthy donors. General study findings and limits: Some public TCRs appeared in many individuals, while most sequences were rare. Most CMV-associated TCR beta chains appeared HLA-restricted in a later analysis.

As for this clone: Its antigen is unidentified.

V gave up 5 bases and J gave up 7 bases, with 23 bases separating them. Germline assignment: CDR1 MNHEY and CDR2 SMNVEV (reference sequence). The CDR3 runs 16 residues. The PCR contained 60 Vbeta and 13 Jbeta primers. As originally analysed: It was a later analysis that counted tens of millions of unique TCR beta chains, of which some 9.9 million were shared. Assay used: immunoSEQ multiplex PCR; TCRdb lists only in-frame clones, some missing. V and J calls and clone size are those listed in that table; D and trimming were worked out from the DNA. Here the sample spans about 300,000 clones, 86% being singletons.

The sequence came from a man aged 35 to 55 in good health and CMV-seropositive. This chain uses TRBV27 with TRBJ1-2; perhaps TRBD1 as D (6 bases). Material for sequencing was PBMCs. The CDR3 region has the DNA TGTGCCAGCAGTCCACTCGGCCGGGGGGCGCCAGGTGGCTACACCTTC. Translation gives CASSPLGRGAPGGYTF.